One and the same sample provided the 9 T cell receptor beta chains below, sequenced in a study of cytomegalovirus exposure and HLA in healthy donors. This PCR relied on a set of 60 Vbeta primers and 13 Jbeta primers. Generated by immunoSEQ multiplex PCR, the TCRdb table keeps only in-frame clones and is missing some. The sample has approximately 89,000 clones, roughly 85% seen once. Input material: PBMCs. Receptors originate from a man between 35 and 55 years old in good health and CMV-seropositive.

CDR3 in DNA: TGTGCCAGCAGCGCTACCGGGGAGCTGTTTTTT. Translated: CASSATGELFF. The chain has TRBV9 and TRBJ2-2, with D unresolved. Between the trimmed V and J ends, which lost 3 bases and 5 bases, there was a span of 2 bases. CDR3 size: 11 residues. Germline V CDR1 and CDR2: SGDLS, YYNGEE.

V is TRBV9 and J is TRBJ2-1; 11 bases are a match to TRBD1. With V trimmed by 4 bases and J by 6 bases, 6 bases remained unmatched. Per germline, CDR1 SGDLS and CDR2 YYNGEE. This CDR3 comprises 15 residues. The CDR3 region is CASSLGQGASNEQFF. The CDR3 region has the DNA TGTGCCAGCAGCCTCGGACAGGGGGCTTCCAATGAGCAGTTCTTC.

This chain connects TRBV30 to TRBJ1-4; 9 bases agree with TRBD1. Trimming took 2 bases from V and 5 from J; bases not matched to a gene: 12. The CDR3 is 17 amino acids. In germline, CDR1 is GTSNPN, CDR2 SVGIG (reference sequence). CDR3 nucleotide sequence: TGTGCCTGGAGTTCCAAGGGACAGGGATTCTCGAATGAAAAACTGTTTTTT. Translating gives CAWSSKGQGFSNEKLFF.

The rearrangement uses TRBV29-1 and TRBJ1-3; tentative D call: TRBD1 (5 bases). From germline, CDR1 is SQVTM and CDR2 ANQGSEA. The CDR3 runs 14 residues. V lost 1 base and J 7 bases, leaving 14 bases between the germline ends. CDR3 in DNA: TGCAGCGTTGAAGGGGGGGGTGCGAGTAACACCATATATTTT. Amino acid sequence: CSVEGGGASNTIYF.

The rearrangement links TRBV19 to TRBJ2-5; no clear D. Near its end, the DNA agrees better with TRBJ2-7, so the J call may be wrong. Germline-derived CDR1 and CDR2 are LNHDA and SQIVND (reference sequence). The CDR3 totals 13 residues. This chain's CDR3 is CASSMTPSYEQYF. CDR3 coding DNA: TGTGCCAGTAGTATGACACCCTCCTACGAGCAGTACTTC.

The chain joins TRBV7-8 to TRBJ1-2, with D unresolved. Per germline, CDR1 SGHVS and CDR2 FQNEAQ. The ends were cut back, 5 bases at V and 7 bases at J, with 14 bases in the middle. The CDR3 length is 13 residues. The CDR3 region has the DNA TGTGCCAGCAGCGCGCTAAAGGGAGCTGGCTACACCTTC. Amino acids: CASSALKGAGYTF.

V is TRBV10-2 and J is TRBJ2-1; tentatively, D is TRBD1 (5 bases). The length of the CDR3 is 12 residues. From germline, CDR1 is WSHSY and CDR2 SAAADI. Deletions cut 7 bases from V and 4 bases from J, with 8 bases between. Here the CDR3 reads CASKGAYNEQFF. CDR3 in DNA: TGCGCCAGCAAAGGGGCTTACAATGAGCAGTTCTTC.

The V gene is TRBV2, the J gene TRBJ1-2; perhaps TRBD1 as D (6 bases). V dropped 1 base and J dropped 5 bases, with 14 bases sitting between them. The CDR3 runs 15 residues. Germline lookup yields CDR1 SNHLY and CDR2 FYNNEI. The CDR3 region has the DNA TGTGCCAGCAGTGAAGTACCGGACAGTTCATATGGCTACACCTTC. Translation: CASSEVPDSSYGYTF. Combining the CDR3 with reference TRBV2 and TRBJ1-2 gives the whole variable domain EPEVTQTPSHQVTQMGQEVILRCVPISNHLYFYWYRQILGQKVEFLVSFYNNEISEKSEIFDDQFSVERPDGSNFTLKIRSTKLEDSAMYFCASSEVPDSSYGYTFGSGTRLTVV.

The chain couples TRBV21-1 to TRBJ2-5; the D segment call TRBD1 is taken from the table without a DNA check. The last part of the DNA fits TRBJ2-7 better; the J call may be wrong. TRBV21-1 is termed a pseudogene. This CDR3 comprises 13 residues. For the CDR3, the DNA is TGTGCCAGCGCCACGGGACAGGGCGACGAGCAGTACTTC. It encodes CASATGQGDEQYF.